The next 15 T cell receptor beta chains were all read from a single sample in a study of T-cell memory formation after mild COVID-19. TCRdb used MiXCR to reprocess the 5' RACE reads, holding one entry per CDR3 protein. The table has hundreds of thousands of distinct CDR3 sequences, 25% to 30% seen once; the top ten hold roughly 13%. The sequenced material came from PBMCs or a T cell subset sorted from them (not recorded which). The receptors derive from an adult woman who had mild COVID-19 (a few samples of this study predate the infection). Cell type and time point are not known.

The J gene is TRBJ2-6, the V gene TRBV30; TRBD1 agrees at 11 bases. The germline V gene has CDR1 GTSNPN and CDR2 SVGIG (reference sequence). This CDR3 is 17 amino acids long. With 3 bases clipped from V and 2 bases from J, the junction kept 6 bases outside the gene matches. The chain's CDR3 is CAWSRGQGAAGANVLTF. The CDR3 nucleotides are TGTGCCTGGAGCAGAGGACAGGGGGCAGCTGGGGCCAACGTCCTGACTTTC.

This clonotype was seen more than once but under ten times. This sequence joins TRBV24-1 and TRBJ2-4, with 7 nucleotides matching TRBD1. The germline CDR1 and CDR2 sequences are KGHDR and SFDVKD. This CDR3 is built from 15 residues. V trimming: 4 bases; J trimming: 4 bases; junction bases outside the gene matches: 6. The CDR3 protein is CATSEYRDSKNIQYF. The DNA of the CDR3 is TGTGCCACCAGTGAATACCGGGACAGTAAAAACATTCAGTACTTC.

The CDR3 reads CASSPLEGGADTQYF. The CDR3 nucleotides are TGTGCCAGCTCACCACTGGAGGGAGGGGCAGATACGCAGTATTTT. The chain carries TRBV18 and TRBJ2-3; 7 bases align to TRBD2. The V and J ends lost 1 base and 4 bases, in that order; junction bases with no gene match: 5. The CDR3 contains 15 residues. Germline loops: CDR1 KGHSH, CDR2 LQKENI.

The chain is built from TRBV18 and TRBJ2-2; 8 bases map to TRBD2. Germline V gene sequence: CDR1 KGHSH, CDR2 LQKENI. This CDR3 has 16 amino acids. After removal of 1 base from V and 0 bases from J, the junction contained 1 base not matched to a gene. The CDR3 DNA is TGTGCCAGCTCACCACGACTAGCGACGAACACCGGGGAGCTGTTTTTT. Residues: CASSPRLATNTGELFF.

This clonotype was counted a few times. CDR3 bases: TGTGCCTGGAGTTCGGACACCTCCTACGAGCAGTACTTC. Its protein product is CAWSSDTSYEQYF. The chain joins TRBV30 to TRBJ2-7; possibly TRBD1 for D (5 bases). V was clipped by 2 bases and J by 0 bases, with 8 bases between them. Germline CDR1 reads GTSNPN; CDR2 reads SVGIG (reference sequence). The CDR3 has 13 residues.

The chain is built from TRBV12-3 or TRBV12-4 and TRBJ2-7; 12 nucleotides align to TRBD2. The J segment lost 0 bases and the V segment lost 7 bases, leaving 16 bases of the junction unmatched. CDR3 size: 19 residues. CDR3 in amino acids: CASTSTPGLAGPSSYEQYF. As DNA, the CDR3 is TGTGCCAGCACTTCCACACCGGGACTAGCGGGCCCCTCCTCCTACGAGCAGTACTTC.

This clonotype was found a few times. This chain links TRBV24-1 with TRBJ2-1, with TRBD1 identical over 8 bases. The CDR3 has 16 amino acids. Germline V gene sequence: CDR1 KGHDR, CDR2 SFDVKD. Trimming at V came to 3 bases and at J to 8 bases, leaving 11 bases not matched to a gene. As DNA, the CDR3 is TGTGCCACCAGTGATCCCGGACAGGGTGTAGGAGATGAGCAGTTCTTC. This translates into CATSDPGQGVGDEQFF.

This clonotype was detected a few times. The chain combines TRBV6-2 or TRBV6-3 with TRBJ2-7; 7 nucleotides match TRBD1. The CDR3 consists of 16 residues. The germline gives CDR1 MNHEY, CDR2 SVGEGT. Germline trimming cut 2 bases from V and 2 bases from J; bases unmatched to any gene: 9. CDR3 nucleotides: TGTGCCAGCAGTTACGGTACAGGGGTTGGACCCTACGAGCAGTACTTC. The encoded protein is CASSYGTGVGPYEQYF.

This rearrangement joins TRBV9 to TRBJ2-1; the D gene could be TRBD1 or TRBD2 (5 bases each). Germline loops: CDR1 SGDLS, CDR2 YYNGEE. The CDR3 spans 14 residues. V was shortened by 0 bases and J by 8 bases, with 12 bases between the two germline ends. CDR3 nucleotide sequence: TGTGCCAGCAGCGTAGGGGACGGAGAGGATGAGCAGTTCTTC. Translation: CASSVGDGEDEQFF.

The V call is TRBV7-9, the J call TRBJ2-3; TRBD1 is a possible D gene (6 bases). The CDR3 extends over 15 amino acids. With 5 bases removed from V and 4 bases from J, the gap between germline ends came to 16 bases. CDR1 is SEHNR and CDR2 is FQNEAQ in the germline V gene (reference sequence). In DNA, the CDR3 is TGTGCCAGCAGCCGACCGGGCAGGGGAGCAGATACGCAGTATTTT. It translates to CASSRPGRGADTQYF.

The V and J genes are TRBV5-5 and TRBJ1-2; no reliable D call. This CDR3 contains 11 residues. CDR1 SGHKS and CDR2 YYEKEE come from the germline V gene (reference sequence). With 6 bases removed from V and 7 bases from J, the gap between germline ends came to 10 bases. CDR3 nucleotides: TGTGCCAGCAATTCGGATATTGGCTACACCTTC. This encodes CASNSDIGYTF.

V gene TRBV12-3 or TRBV12-4 combines with J gene TRBJ1-5; D remains unclear. The CDR3 is 12 residues long. Trimming removed 4 bases from V and 7 bases from J, with 8 bases in between. CDR3 amino acids: CASSSGSQPQHF. The CDR3 DNA follows: TGTGCCAGCAGTTCAGGATCCCAGCCCCAGCATTTT.

The J gene is TRBJ2-1, the V gene TRBV12-3 or TRBV12-4; D unclear. V was trimmed by 7 bases and J by 1 base, leaving 14 bases between them. This CDR3 is 15 amino acids long. The CDR3 here is CASTFDTLSYNEQFF. CDR3 nucleotide sequence: TGTGCCAGCACCTTTGACACGCTATCCTACAATGAGCAGTTCTTC.

This clonotype was counted between two and nine times. This chain uses TRBV5-5 with TRBJ1-1; D not resolved. V dropped 3 bases and J dropped 4 bases, with 19 bases sitting between them. Germline V CDR1 and CDR2: SGHKS, YYEKEE (reference sequence). CDR3 length: 16 amino acids. The CDR3 here is CASSYRDLRAGTEAFF. CDR3 DNA: TGTGCCAGCAGCTACAGAGACCTGAGAGCCGGCACTGAAGCTTTCTTT. Filled out from reference TRBV5-5 and TRBJ1-1, the complete variable domain reads DAGVTQSPTHLIKTRGQQVTLRCSPISGHKSVSWYQQVLGQGPQFIFQYYEKEERGRGNFPDRFSARQFPNYSSELNVNALLLGDSALYLCASSYRDLRAGTEAFFGQGTRLTVV.

V is TRBV18 and J is TRBJ1-2; D gene uncertain. Germline V gene sequence: CDR1 KGHSH, CDR2 LQKENI. CDR3 length: 13 amino acids. The V gene lost 5 bases and the J gene lost 11 bases, with 18 bases spanning the gap. The CDR3 DNA follows: TGTGCCAGCTCAGCGGCTCCCGCAAGGAGTTACACCTTC. Translating gives CASSAAPARSYTF.